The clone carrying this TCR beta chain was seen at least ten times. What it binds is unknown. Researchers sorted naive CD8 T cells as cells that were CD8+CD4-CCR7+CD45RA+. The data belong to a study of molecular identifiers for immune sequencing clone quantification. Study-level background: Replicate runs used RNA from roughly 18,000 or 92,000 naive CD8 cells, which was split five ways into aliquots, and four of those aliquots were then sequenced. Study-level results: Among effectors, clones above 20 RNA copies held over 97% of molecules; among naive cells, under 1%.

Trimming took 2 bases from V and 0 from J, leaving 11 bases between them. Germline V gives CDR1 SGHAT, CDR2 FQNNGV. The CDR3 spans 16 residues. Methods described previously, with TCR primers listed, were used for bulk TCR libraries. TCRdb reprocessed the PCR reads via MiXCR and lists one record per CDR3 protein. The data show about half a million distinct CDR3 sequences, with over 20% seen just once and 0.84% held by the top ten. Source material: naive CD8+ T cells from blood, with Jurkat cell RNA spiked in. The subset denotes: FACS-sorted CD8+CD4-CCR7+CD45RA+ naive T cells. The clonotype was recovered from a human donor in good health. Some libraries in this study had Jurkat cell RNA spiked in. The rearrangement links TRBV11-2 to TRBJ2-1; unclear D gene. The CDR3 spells CASSLSWGSSYNEQFF. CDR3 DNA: TGTGCCAGCAGCTTAAGTTGGGGAAGCTCCTACAATGAGCAGTTCTTC.